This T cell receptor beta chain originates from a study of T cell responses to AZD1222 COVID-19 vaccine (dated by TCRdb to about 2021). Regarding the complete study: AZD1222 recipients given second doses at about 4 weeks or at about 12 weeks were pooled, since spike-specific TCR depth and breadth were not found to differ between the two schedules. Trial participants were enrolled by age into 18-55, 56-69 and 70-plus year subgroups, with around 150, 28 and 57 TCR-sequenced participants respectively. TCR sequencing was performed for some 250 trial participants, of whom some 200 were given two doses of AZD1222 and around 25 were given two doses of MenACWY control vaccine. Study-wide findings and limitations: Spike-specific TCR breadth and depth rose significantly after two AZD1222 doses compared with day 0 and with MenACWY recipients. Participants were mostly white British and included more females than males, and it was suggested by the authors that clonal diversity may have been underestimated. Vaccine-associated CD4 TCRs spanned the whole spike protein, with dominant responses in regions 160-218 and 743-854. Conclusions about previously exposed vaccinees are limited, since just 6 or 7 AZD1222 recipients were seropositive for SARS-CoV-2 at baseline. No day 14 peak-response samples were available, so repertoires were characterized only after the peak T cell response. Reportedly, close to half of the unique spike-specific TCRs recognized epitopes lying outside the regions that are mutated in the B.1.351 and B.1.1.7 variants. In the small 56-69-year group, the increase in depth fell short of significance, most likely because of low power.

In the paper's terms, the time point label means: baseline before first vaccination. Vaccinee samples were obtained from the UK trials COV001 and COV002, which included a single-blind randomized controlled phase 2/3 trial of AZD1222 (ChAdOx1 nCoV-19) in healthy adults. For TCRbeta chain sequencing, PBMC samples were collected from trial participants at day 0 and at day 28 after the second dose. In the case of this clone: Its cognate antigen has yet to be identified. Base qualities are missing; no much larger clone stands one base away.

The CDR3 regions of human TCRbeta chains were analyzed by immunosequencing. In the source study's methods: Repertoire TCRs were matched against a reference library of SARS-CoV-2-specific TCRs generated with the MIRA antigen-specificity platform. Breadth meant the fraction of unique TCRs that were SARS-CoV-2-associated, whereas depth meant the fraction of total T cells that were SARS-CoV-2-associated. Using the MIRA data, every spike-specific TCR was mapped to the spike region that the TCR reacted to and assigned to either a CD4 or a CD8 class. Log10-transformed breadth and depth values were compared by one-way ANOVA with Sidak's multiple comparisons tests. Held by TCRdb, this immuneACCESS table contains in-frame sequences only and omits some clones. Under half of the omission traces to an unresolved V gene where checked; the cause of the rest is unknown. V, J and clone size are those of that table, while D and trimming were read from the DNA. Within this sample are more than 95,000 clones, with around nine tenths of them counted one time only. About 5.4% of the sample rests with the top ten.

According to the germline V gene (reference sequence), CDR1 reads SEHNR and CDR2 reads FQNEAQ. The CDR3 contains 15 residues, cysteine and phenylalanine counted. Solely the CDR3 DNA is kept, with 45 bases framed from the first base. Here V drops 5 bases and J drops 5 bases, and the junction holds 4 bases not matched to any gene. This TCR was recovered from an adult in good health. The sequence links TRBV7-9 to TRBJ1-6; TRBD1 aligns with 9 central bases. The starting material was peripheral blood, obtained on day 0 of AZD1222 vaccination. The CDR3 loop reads CASSLQGANNSPLHF. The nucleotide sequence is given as TGTGCCAGCAGCCTACAGGGGGCAAATAATTCACCCCTCCACTTT.